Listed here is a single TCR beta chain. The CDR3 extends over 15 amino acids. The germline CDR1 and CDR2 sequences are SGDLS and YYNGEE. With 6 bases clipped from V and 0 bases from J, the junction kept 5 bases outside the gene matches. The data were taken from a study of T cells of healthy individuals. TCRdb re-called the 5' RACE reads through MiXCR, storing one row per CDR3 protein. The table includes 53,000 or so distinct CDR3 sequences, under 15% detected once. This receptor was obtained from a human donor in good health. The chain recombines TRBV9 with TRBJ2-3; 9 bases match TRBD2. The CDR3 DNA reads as TGTGCCAGCACATATAGCGGGAGTAGCACAGATACGCAGTATTTT. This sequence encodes CASTYSGSSTDTQYF.